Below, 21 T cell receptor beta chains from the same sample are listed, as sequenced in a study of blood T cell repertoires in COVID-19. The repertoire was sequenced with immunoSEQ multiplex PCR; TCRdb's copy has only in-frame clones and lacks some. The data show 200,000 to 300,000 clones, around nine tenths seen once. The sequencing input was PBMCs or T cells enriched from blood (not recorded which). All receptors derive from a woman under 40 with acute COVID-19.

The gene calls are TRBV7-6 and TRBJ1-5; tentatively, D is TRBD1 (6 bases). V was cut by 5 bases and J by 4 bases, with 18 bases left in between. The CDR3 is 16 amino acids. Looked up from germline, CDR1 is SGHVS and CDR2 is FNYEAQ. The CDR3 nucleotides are TGTGCCAGCAGCCCCAGGGGAGGGGGGTTAAATCAGCCCCAGCATTTT. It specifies CASSPRGGGLNQPQHF. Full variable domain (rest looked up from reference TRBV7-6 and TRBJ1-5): GAGVSQSPRYKVTKRGQDVALRCDPISGHVSLYWYRQALGQGPEFLTYFNYEAQQDKSGLPNDRFSAERPEGSISTLTIQRTEQRDSAMYRCASSPRGGGLNQPQHFGDGTRLSIL.

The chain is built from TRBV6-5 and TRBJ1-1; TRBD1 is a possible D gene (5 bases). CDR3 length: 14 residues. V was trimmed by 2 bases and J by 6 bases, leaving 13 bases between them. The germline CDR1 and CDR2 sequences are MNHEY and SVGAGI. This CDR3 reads CASSYVRESPEAFF. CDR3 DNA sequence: TGTGCCAGCAGTTACGTCAGGGAATCCCCTGAAGCTTTCTTT.

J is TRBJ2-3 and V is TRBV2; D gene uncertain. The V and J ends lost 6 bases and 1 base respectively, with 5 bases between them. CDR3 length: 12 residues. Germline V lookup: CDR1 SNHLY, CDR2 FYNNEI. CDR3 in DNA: TGTGCCAGCAGGGCCGGCACAGATACGCAGTATTTT. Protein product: CASRAGTDTQYF.

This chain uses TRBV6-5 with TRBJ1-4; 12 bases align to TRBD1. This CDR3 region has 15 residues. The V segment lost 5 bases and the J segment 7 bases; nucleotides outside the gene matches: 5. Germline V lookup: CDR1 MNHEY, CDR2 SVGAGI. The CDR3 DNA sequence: TGTGCCAGCAGTCGGGACAGGGGGCGGGTTGAAAAACTGTTTTTT. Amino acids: CASSRDRGRVEKLFF.

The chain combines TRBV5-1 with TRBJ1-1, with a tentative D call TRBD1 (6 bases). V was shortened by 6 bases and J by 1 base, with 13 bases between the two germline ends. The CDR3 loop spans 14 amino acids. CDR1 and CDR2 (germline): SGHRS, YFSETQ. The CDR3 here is CASTLGGANTEAFF. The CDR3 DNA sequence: TGCGCCAGCACCCTGGGGGGGGCGAACACTGAAGCTTTCTTT. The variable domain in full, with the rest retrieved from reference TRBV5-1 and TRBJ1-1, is KAGVTQTPRYLIKTRGQQVTLSCSPISGHRSVSWYQQTPGQGLQFLFEYFSETQRNKGNFPGRFSGRQFSNSRSEMNVSTLELGDSALYLCASTLGGANTEAFFGQGTRLTVV.

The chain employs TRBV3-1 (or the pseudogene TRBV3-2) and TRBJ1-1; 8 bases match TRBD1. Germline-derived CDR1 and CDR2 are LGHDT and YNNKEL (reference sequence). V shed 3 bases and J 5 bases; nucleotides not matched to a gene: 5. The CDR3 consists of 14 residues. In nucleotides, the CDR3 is TGTGCCAGCAGCCAGAACGACAGGGGAACTGAAGCTTTCTTT. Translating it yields CASSQNDRGTEAFF.

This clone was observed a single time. The chain's CDR3 is CASSQVRGSGNTIYF. The CDR3 coding sequence is TGCGCCAGCAGCCAAGTTCGAGGGTCTGGAAACACCATATATTTT. V and J are TRBV4-3 and TRBJ1-3; D remains ambiguous. The CDR3 has 15 amino acids. Trimming stripped 1 base from V and 1 base from J, with 8 bases between. CDR1 LGHNA and CDR2 YSLEER come from the germline V gene.

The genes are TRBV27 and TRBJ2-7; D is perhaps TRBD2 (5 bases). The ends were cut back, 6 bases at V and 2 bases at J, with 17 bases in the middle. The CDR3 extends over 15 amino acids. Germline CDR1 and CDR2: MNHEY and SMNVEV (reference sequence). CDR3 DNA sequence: TGTGCCAGCAGAGCTGGGGAGTCGGTTGCCTACGAGCAGTACTTC. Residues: CASRAGESVAYEQYF.

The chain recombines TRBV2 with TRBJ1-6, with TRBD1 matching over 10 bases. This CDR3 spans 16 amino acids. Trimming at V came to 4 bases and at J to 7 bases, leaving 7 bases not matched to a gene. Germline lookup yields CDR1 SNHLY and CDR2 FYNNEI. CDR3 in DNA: TGTGCCAGCAGTGGCCGACAGGGGGCCGAAAATTCACCCCTCCACTTT. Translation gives CASSGRQGAENSPLHF.

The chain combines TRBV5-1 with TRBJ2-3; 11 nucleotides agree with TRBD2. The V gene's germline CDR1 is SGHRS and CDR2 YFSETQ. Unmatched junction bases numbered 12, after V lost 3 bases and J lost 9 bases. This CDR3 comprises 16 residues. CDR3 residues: CASSSLTSGGPPTQYF. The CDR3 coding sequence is TGCGCCAGCAGCTCTCTCACTAGCGGGGGCCCCCCGACGCAGTATTTT.

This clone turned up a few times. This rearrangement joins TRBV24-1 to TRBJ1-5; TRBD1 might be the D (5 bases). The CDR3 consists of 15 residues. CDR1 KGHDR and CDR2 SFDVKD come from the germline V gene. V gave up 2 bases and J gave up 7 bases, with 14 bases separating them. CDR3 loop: CATSDSRRAGQPQHF. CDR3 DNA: TGTGCCACCAGTGATTCTCGCAGGGCTGGACAGCCCCAGCATTTT.

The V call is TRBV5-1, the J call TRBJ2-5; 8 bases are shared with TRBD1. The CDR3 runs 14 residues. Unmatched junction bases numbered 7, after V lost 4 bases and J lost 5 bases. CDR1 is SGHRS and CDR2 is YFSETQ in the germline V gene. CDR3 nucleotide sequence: TGCGCCAGCAGCGGACAGGGTGACAGGGAGACCCAGTACTTC. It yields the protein CASSGQGDRETQYF. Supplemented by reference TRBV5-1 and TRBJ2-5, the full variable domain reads KAGVTQTPRYLIKTRGQQVTLSCSPISGHRSVSWYQQTPGQGLQFLFEYFSETQRNKGNFPGRFSGRQFSNSRSEMNVSTLELGDSALYLCASSGQGDRETQYFGPGTRLLVL.

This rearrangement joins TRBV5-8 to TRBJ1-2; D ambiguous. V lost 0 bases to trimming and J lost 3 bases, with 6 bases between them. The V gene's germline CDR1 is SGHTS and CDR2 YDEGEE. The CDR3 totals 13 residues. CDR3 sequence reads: CASSLVGDYGYTF. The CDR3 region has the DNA TGTGCCAGCAGCTTGGTGGGAGACTATGGCTACACCTTC.

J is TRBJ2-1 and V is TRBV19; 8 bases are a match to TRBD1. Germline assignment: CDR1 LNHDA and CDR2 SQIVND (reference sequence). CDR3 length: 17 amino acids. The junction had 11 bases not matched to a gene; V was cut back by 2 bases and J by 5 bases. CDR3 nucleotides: TGTGCCAGTAGTATAATGTTGGGGACAGGAATTGACAATGAGCAGTTCTTC. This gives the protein CASSIMLGTGIDNEQFF.

The CDR3 here is CASSPGTGGWTEAFF. The CDR3 DNA follows: TGTGCCAGTAGTCCAGGGACAGGGGGCTGGACTGAAGCTTTCTTT. The rearrangement uses TRBV19 and TRBJ1-1; 12 bases map to TRBD1. The CDR3 runs to 15 residues. From germline, CDR1 is LNHDA and CDR2 SQIVND (reference sequence). V was clipped by 5 bases and J by 5 bases; unmatched bases: 6.

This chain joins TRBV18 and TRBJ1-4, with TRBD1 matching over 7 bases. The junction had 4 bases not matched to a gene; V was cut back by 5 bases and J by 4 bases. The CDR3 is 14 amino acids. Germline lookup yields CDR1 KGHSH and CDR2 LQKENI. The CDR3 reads CASSTDRVNEKLFF. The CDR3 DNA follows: TGTGCCAGCTCAACCGACAGGGTTAATGAAAAACTGTTTTTT.

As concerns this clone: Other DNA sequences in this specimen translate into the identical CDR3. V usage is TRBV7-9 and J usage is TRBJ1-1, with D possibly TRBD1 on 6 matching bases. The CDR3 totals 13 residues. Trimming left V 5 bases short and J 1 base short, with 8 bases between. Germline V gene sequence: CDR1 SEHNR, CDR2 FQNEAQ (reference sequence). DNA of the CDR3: TGTGCCAGCAGCCTACAGGGGAACACTGAAGCTTTCTTT. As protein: CASSLQGNTEAFF.

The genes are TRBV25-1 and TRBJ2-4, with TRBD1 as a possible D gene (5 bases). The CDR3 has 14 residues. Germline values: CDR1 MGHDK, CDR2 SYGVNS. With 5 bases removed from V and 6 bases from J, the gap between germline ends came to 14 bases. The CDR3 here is CASSPQGLVNIQYF. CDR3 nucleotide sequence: TGTGCCAGCAGTCCCCAGGGTTTGGTAAACATTCAGTACTTC.

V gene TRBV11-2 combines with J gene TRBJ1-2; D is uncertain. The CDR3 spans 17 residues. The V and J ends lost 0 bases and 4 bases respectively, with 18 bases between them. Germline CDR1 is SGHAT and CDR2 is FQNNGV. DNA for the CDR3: TGTGCCAGCAGCTTAGATCTGGTGGAGCATCCCCTCTATGGCTACACCTTC. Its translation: CASSLDLVEHPLYGYTF.

The CDR3 DNA sequence: TGTGCCAGTAGTATTCTGCCGGGAACCGGAAACACCATATATTTT. As protein: CASSILPGTGNTIYF. The rearrangement links TRBV19 to TRBJ1-3; no definite D call. The length of the CDR3 is 15 residues. Trimming pared 3 bases from V and 4 bases from J, leaving 13 bases between. The V gene's germline CDR1 is LNHDA and CDR2 SQIVND (reference sequence).

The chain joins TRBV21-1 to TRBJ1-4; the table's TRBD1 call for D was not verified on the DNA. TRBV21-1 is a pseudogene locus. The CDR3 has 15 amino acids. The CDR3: CASSMNRRDNEKLFF. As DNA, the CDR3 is TGTGCCAGCAGCATGAACAGGAGAGATAATGAAAAACTGTTTTTT.